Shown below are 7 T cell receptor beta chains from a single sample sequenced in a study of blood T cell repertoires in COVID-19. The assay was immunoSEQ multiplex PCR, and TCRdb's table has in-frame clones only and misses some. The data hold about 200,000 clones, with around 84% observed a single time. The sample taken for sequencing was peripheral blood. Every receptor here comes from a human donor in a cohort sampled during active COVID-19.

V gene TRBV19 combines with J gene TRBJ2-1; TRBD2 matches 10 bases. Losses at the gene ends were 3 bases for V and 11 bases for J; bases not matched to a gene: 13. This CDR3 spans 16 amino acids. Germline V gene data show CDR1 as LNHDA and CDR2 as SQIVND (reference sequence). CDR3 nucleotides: TGTGCCAGTAGTATGGGGCCCGGACTAGCGGCTTTCAAGCAGTTCTTC. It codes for CASSMGPGLAAFKQFF.

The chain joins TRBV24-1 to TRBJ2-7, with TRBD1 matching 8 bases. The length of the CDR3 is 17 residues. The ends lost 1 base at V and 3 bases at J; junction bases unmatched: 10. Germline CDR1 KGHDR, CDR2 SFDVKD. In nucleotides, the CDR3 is TGTGCCACCAGTGATTTAGATCGGGCAGGGGGCGACTACGAGCAGTACTTC. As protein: CATSDLDRAGGDYEQYF.

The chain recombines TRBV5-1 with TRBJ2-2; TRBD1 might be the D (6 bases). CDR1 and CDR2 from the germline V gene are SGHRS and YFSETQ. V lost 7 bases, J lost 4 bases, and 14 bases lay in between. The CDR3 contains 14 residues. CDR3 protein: CASAQGGFTGELFF. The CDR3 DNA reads TGCGCCAGCGCACAGGGTGGGTTCACCGGGGAGCTGTTTTTT.

As DNA, the CDR3 is TGTGCCACCAAACAGGGAGCTTATAGCAATCAGCCCCAGCATTTT. It specifies CATKQGAYSNQPQHF. The chain carries TRBV15 and TRBJ1-5; TRBD1 might be the D (6 bases). This CDR3 region has 15 residues. V lost 7 bases and J 0 bases, leaving 13 bases between the germline ends. Germline loops: CDR1 LNHNV, CDR2 YYDKDF (reference sequence).

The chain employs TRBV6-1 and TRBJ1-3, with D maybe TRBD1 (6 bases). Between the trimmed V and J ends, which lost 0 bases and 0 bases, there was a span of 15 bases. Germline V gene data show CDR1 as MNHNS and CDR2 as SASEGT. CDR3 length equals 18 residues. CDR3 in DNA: TGTGCCAGCAGTGAAGCGGCCCCAGGGGCTAGCTCTGGAAACACCATATATTTT. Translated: CASSEAAPGASSGNTIYF.

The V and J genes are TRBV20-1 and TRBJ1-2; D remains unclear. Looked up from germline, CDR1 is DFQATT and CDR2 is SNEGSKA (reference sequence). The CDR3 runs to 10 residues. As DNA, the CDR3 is TGCAGCCATTATCTGGCTGGCTACACCTTC. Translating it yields CSHYLAGYTF.

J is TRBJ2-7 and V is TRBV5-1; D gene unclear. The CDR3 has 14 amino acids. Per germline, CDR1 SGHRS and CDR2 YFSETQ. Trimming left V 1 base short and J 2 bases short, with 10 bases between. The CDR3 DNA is TGCGCCAGCAGCTTGTCCGTTAGCACCTACGAGCAGTACTTC. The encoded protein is CASSLSVSTYEQYF.